The entry that follows covers one T cell receptor beta chain sequence. Antigen unknown. The authors extracted RNA and reverse transcribed it into cDNA as the sequencing template. Produced via immunoSEQ multiplex PCR; TCRdb's table is partial and in-frame only. The sample includes 55,000 to 70,000 clones, about half of them seen just once. This CDR3 spans 15 amino acids. Trimming took 0 bases from V and 4 from J, leaving 9 bases between them. Germline V gene lookup returns CDR1 LNHNV and CDR2 YYDKDF (reference sequence). This sample was included in a study of CD8+ T cells in alopecia areata. In the study overall: Each of the treated patients was given oral tofacitinib, 5 to 10 mg twice daily, for moderate-to-severe alopecia areata. Patients in the study were on tofacitinib for 6 to 18 months, then off it for 6 months.

Findings and caveats of the study: When scalp samples are sequenced, resident alphabeta T cells of normal skin are also captured.

The sequence derives from a human donor with alopecia areata. The chain carries TRBV15 and TRBJ2-2; D gene unclear. The source material was CD8+ T cells sorted from blood, sampled at week 0. The CDR3 is CATSRDGVGTGELFF. The CDR3 coding sequence is TGTGCCACCAGCAGAGATGGTGTCGGCACCGGGGAGCTGTTTTTT.